One and the same sample provided the 23 T cell receptor beta chains below, sequenced in a study of blood T cell repertoires in COVID-19. The data were produced by immunoSEQ multiplex PCR, yet TCRdb's version contains in-frame clones alone and is incomplete. The repertoire has about 280,000 clones, 86% of them found once; the top ten carry roughly 13%. The sequencing sample was made of peripheral blood. The origin of the receptors is a woman aged 70 to 79 with COVID-19, enrolled during active disease.

In this sample, this clone turned up a few times. The rearrangement uses TRBV2 and TRBJ1-3; D is perhaps TRBD1 (5 bases). Germline CDR1 SNHLY, CDR2 FYNNEI. CDR3 length: 15 amino acids. Trimming took off 3 bases at V and 4 bases at J, with 13 bases between the two ends. CDR3 in amino acids: CASSDGGGPGNTIYF. CDR3 DNA sequence: TGTGCCAGCAGTGACGGGGGGGGTCCCGGAAACACCATATATTTT. Based on the CDR3 plus reference TRBV2 and TRBJ1-3, the full variable domain is EPEVTQTPSHQVTQMGQEVILRCVPISNHLYFYWYRQILGQKVEFLVSFYNNEISEKSEIFDDQFSVERPDGSNFTLKIRSTKLEDSAMYFCASSDGGGPGNTIYFGEGSWLTVV.

The chain couples TRBV7-9 to TRBJ2-2, with 13 bases fitting TRBD2. This CDR3 is 16 amino acids long. Germline values: CDR1 SEHNR, CDR2 FQNEAQ (reference sequence). Trimming took 5 bases from V and 5 from J; bases not matched to a gene: 5. This CDR3 is CASSIWTSGGTGELFF. CDR3 bases: TGTGCCAGCAGCATTTGGACTAGCGGGGGAACCGGGGAGCTGTTTTTT.

The chain joins TRBV7-9 to TRBJ1-1; D is perhaps TRBD1 (6 bases). This CDR3 has 15 residues. Germline V lookup: CDR1 SEHNR, CDR2 FQNEAQ (reference sequence). The ends were cut back, 4 bases at V and 1 base at J, with 13 bases in the middle. For the CDR3, the DNA is TGTGCCAGCAGCTACGGGGGGCGGCAGAACACTGAAGCTTTCTTT. This codes for CASSYGGRQNTEAFF.

The chain employs TRBV4-1 and TRBJ2-1; maybe TRBD2 (5 bases). CDR1 and CDR2 (germline): MGHRA, YSYEKL. The CDR3 runs to 12 residues. Deletions cut 5 bases from V and 9 bases from J, with 11 bases between. The CDR3 is CASSGGGLEQFF. CDR3 coding DNA: TGCGCCAGCAGCGGAGGAGGACTTGAGCAGTTCTTC.

The rearrangement joins TRBV13 to TRBJ1-3; D is possibly TRBD1 (6 bases). The CDR3 runs to 15 residues. CDR1 is PRHDT and CDR2 is FYEKMQ in the germline V gene (reference sequence). Trimming stripped 5 bases from V and 3 bases from J, with 14 bases between. The CDR3 region is CASSTRTRGGNTIYF. The CDR3 bases are TGTGCCAGCAGCACCAGAACCAGGGGTGGAAACACCATATATTTT.

This rearrangement joins TRBV28 to TRBJ1-3, with D tentatively TRBD1 (6 bases). The CDR3 loop spans 13 amino acids. Looked up from germline, CDR1 is MDHEN and CDR2 is SYDVKM. The germline V and J ends were trimmed by 6 bases and 1 base, with 7 bases remaining between them. The CDR3 DNA reads TGTGCCAGCAGGAGGGGGTCTGGAAACACCATATATTTT. It yields the protein CASRRGSGNTIYF.

There are many counts of this clone. The chain employs TRBV4-3 and TRBJ1-1; D remains ambiguous. This CDR3 has 16 amino acids. From germline, CDR1 is LGHNA and CDR2 YSLEER. Trimming left V 1 base short and J 2 bases short, with 14 bases between. DNA for the CDR3: TGCGCCAGCAGCCAAGTCCGTCCGGGAGGAAACACTGAAGCTTTCTTT. Its protein product is CASSQVRPGGNTEAFF.

V is TRBV10-3 and J is TRBJ1-1, with no clear D. The V end was cut by 8 bases, the J end by 1 base, with 8 bases between. The CDR3 consists of 12 residues. From germline, CDR1 is ENHRY and CDR2 SYGVKD. CDR3 amino acids: CAIQEGNTEAFF. Written as DNA, the CDR3 is TGTGCCATCCAGGAGGGGAACACTGAAGCTTTCTTT.

The rearrangement uses TRBV4-1 and TRBJ1-1, with a possible D match to TRBD1 (5 bases). Germline V gives CDR1 MGHRA, CDR2 YSYEKL. CDR3 length: 15 amino acids. Trimming pared 1 base from V and 4 bases from J, leaving 13 bases between. CDR3 amino acids: CASSQGPGRRTEAFF. Here the CDR3 DNA reads TGCGCCAGCAGCCAAGGGCCAGGGCGCCGCACTGAAGCTTTCTTT.

This clone occurred many times. The V call is TRBV9, the J call TRBJ1-3; no reliable D call. V was pared by 4 bases and J by 0 bases, with 5 bases between. CDR3 length equals 13 residues. Germline V gene lookup returns CDR1 SGDLS and CDR2 YYNGEE. Here the CDR3 reads CASSSRSGNTIYF. CDR3 nucleotides: TGTGCCAGCAGCTCCCGCTCTGGAAACACCATATATTTT. Variable domain in full (rest from reference TRBV9 and TRBJ1-3): DSGVTQTPKHLITATGQRVTLRCSPRSGDLSVYWYQQSLDQGLQFLIQYYNGEERAKGNILERFSAQQFPDLHSELNLSSLELGDSALYFCASSSRSGNTIYFGEGSWLTVV.

V and J are TRBV5-1 and TRBJ2-7; 9 bases align to TRBD1. Germline CDR1 is SGHRS and CDR2 is YFSETQ. The V gene end was trimmed by 0 bases and the J gene end by 3 bases; junction bases not matched to a gene: 7. This CDR3 region has 16 residues. The CDR3 loop reads CASSLAGGTGYYEQYF. In DNA form, the CDR3 reads TGCGCCAGCAGCTTGGCCGGCGGGACAGGGTACTACGAGCAGTACTTC.

The genes are TRBV5-1 and TRBJ1-1; TRBD1 matches 10 bases. The germline gives CDR1 SGHRS, CDR2 YFSETQ. With 3 bases clipped from V and 4 bases from J, the junction kept 6 bases outside the gene matches. This CDR3 is built from 15 residues. CDR3 residues: CASSWTGGVGTEAFF. In nucleotides, the CDR3 is TGCGCCAGCAGCTGGACAGGGGGGGTAGGCACTGAAGCTTTCTTT.

The chain combines TRBV11-2 with TRBJ2-1; 11 bases are a match to TRBD2. Germline assignment: CDR1 SGHAT and CDR2 FQNNGV. V trimming: 1 base; J trimming: 1 base; junction bases outside the gene matches: 9. The CDR3 contains 19 residues. CDR3 in amino acids: CASSLGFLASGGSYNEQFF. In nucleotides, the CDR3 is TGTGCCAGCAGCTTAGGTTTTCTCGCTAGCGGGGGGTCCTACAATGAGCAGTTCTTC.

This chain links TRBV5-6 with TRBJ2-5; tentatively, D is TRBD2 (5 bases). The germline gives CDR1 SGHDT, CDR2 YYEEEE. V dropped 4 bases and J dropped 1 base, with 11 bases sitting between them. This CDR3 is 14 amino acids long. The CDR3 sequence is CASSPVGVQETQYF. In DNA, the CDR3 is TGTGCCAGCAGCCCAGTGGGAGTCCAAGAGACCCAGTACTTC.

This chain uses TRBV9 with TRBJ1-4; 9 bases align to TRBD1. V shed 0 bases, J shed 8 bases, and the junction held 8 bases outside the gene matches. The CDR3 spans 16 residues. The germline V gene encodes CDR1 SGDLS and CDR2 YYNGEE. CDR3 region: CASSVDEGQGGEKLFF. The CDR3, as DNA: TGTGCCAGCAGCGTAGACGAGGGACAGGGCGGGGAAAAACTGTTTTTT.

The chain recombines TRBV24-1 with TRBJ2-2; D is perhaps TRBD1 (5 bases). The CDR3 contains 13 residues. Germline V lookup: CDR1 KGHDR, CDR2 SFDVKD. V gave up 7 bases and J gave up 6 bases, with 11 bases separating them. The CDR3 here is CATRQTVSGELFF. The CDR3 DNA reads as TGTGCCACCAGGCAGACAGTGTCCGGGGAGCTGTTTTTT.

The genes are TRBV30 and TRBJ1-2; 8 positions match TRBD1. The ends lost 2 bases at V and 8 bases at J; junction bases unmatched: 7. Germline values: CDR1 GTSNPN, CDR2 SVGIG (reference sequence). CDR3 length: 13 amino acids. The CDR3 DNA follows: TGTGCCTGGAGTTCTCGAGGGACAGGCGGCTACACCTTC. Its protein product is CAWSSRGTGGYTF.

The chain joins TRBV5-1 to TRBJ1-6, with 7 bases that match TRBD1. Germline CDR1 and CDR2: SGHRS and YFSETQ. CDR3 size: 15 residues. With 5 bases clipped from V and 3 bases from J, the junction kept 5 bases outside the gene matches. CDR3 in DNA: TGCGCCAGCAGTTACGACAGGGTCTATAATTCACCCCTCCACTTT. Its protein is CASSYDRVYNSPLHF. The variable domain in full, completed from reference TRBV5-1 and TRBJ1-6, reads KAGVTQTPRYLIKTRGQQVTLSCSPISGHRSVSWYQQTPGQGLQFLFEYFSETQRNKGNFPGRFSGRQFSNSRSEMNVSTLELGDSALYLCASSYDRVYNSPLHFGNGTRLTVT.

V gene TRBV2 combines with J gene TRBJ1-1; perhaps TRBD1 as D (5 bases). CDR3 length: 11 amino acids. Trimming took off 7 bases at V and 7 bases at J, with 10 bases between the two ends. The germline gives CDR1 SNHLY, CDR2 FYNNEI. CDR3 residues: CASMLTDEAFF. The CDR3, as DNA: TGTGCCAGCATGTTGACAGATGAAGCTTTCTTT. The whole variable domain, filled in from reference TRBV2 and TRBJ1-1, reads EPEVTQTPSHQVTQMGQEVILRCVPISNHLYFYWYRQILGQKVEFLVSFYNNEISEKSEIFDDQFSVERPDGSNFTLKIRSTKLEDSAMYFCASMLTDEAFFGQGTRLTVV.

This chain connects TRBV7-9 to TRBJ1-1; weak D call: TRBD1 (6 bases). Germline assignment: CDR1 SEHNR and CDR2 FQNEAQ (reference sequence). Trimming cost V 8 bases and J 4 bases, with 20 bases left between them. CDR3 length: 15 residues. The CDR3 nucleotides read TGTGCCAGCCGCGTTTACGGGGGGCGAGGCACTGAAGCTTTCTTT. This codes for CASRVYGGRGTEAFF.

This chain joins TRBV5-4 and TRBJ2-7; the D gene is possibly TRBD1 (6 bases). This CDR3 has 15 residues. Germline loops: CDR1 SGHNT, CDR2 YYREEE (reference sequence). Between the trimmed V and J ends, which lost 0 bases and 2 bases, there was a span of 12 bases. CDR3 loop: CASSLDQGKAYEQYF. As DNA, the CDR3 is TGTGCCAGCAGCTTGGACCAGGGGAAGGCCTACGAGCAGTACTTC.

This chain joins TRBV29-1 and TRBJ1-2, with a tentative D call TRBD1 (5 bases). The V end was cut by 5 bases, the J end by 7 bases, with 11 bases between. CDR1 and CDR2 (germline): SQVTM, ANQGSEA. CDR3 length: 11 amino acids. This chain's CDR3 is CSVWGGSGYTF. CDR3 nucleotides: TGCAGCGTTTGGGGGGGGTCTGGCTACACCTTC.

This chain uses TRBV24-1 with TRBJ2-1; D ambiguous. Germline loops: CDR1 KGHDR, CDR2 SFDVKD. The CDR3 contains 13 residues. V dropped 5 bases and J dropped 9 bases, with 13 bases sitting between them. DNA of the CDR3: TGTGCCACCAGTGCCCGAAGAGGCAGTGAGCAGTTCTTC. Encoded protein: CATSARRGSEQFF.